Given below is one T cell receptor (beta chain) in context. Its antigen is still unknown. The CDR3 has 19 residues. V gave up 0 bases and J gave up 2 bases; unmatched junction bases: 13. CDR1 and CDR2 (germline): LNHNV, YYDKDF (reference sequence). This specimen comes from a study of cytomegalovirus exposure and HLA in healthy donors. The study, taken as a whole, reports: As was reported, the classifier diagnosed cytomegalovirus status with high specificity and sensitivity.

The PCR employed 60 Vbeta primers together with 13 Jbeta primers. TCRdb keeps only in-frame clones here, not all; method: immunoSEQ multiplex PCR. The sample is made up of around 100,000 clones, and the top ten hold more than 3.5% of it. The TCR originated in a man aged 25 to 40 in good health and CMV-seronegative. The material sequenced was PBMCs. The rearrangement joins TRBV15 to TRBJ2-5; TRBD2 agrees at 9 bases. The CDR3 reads CATSRDLTSGQYQQETQYF. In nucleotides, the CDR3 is TGTGCCACCAGCAGAGATCTTACTAGCGGGCAATACCAACAAGAGACCCAGTACTTC.